Listed here are 30 T cell receptor beta chains from one sample, sequenced in a study of response to subunit inactivated influenza vaccine. TCRdb itself ran the RT-PCR reads through MiXCR, one entry per CDR3 protein. This sample yields roughly 290,000 distinct CDR3 sequences, of which roughly 22% are seen a single time; 10% belongs to the top ten. The sample here was PBMCs from blood, taken less than 22 months after vaccination. The receptors here all came from a man aged 50-75 years who received an inactivated influenza vaccine.

The table lists this clonotype with a few counts. The chain has TRBV6-2 or TRBV6-3 and TRBJ2-7; a weak D match, TRBD2 (5 bases). The germline V gene encodes CDR1 MNHEY and CDR2 SVGEGT. With 2 bases removed from V and 4 bases from J, the gap between germline ends came to 9 bases. CDR3 length equals 13 residues. DNA of the CDR3: TGTGCCAGCAGTTACCTGTGGACTTACGAGCAGTACTTC. As protein: CASSYLWTYEQYF.

This clonotype was detected a few times. J is TRBJ2-2 and V is TRBV11-1, with 8 bases that match TRBD1. Germline V lookup: CDR1 SGHAT, CDR2 FQDESV (reference sequence). V was clipped by 8 bases and J by 4 bases; unmatched bases: 6. The CDR3 totals 14 residues. As DNA, the CDR3 is TGTGCCAGCTCCACGACAGGGGTCACCGGGGAGCTGTTTTTT. It codes for CASSTTGVTGELFF. Variable domain in full (rest from reference TRBV11-1 and TRBJ2-2): EAEVAQSPRYKITEKSQAVAFWCDPISGHATLYWYRQILGQGPELLVQFQDESVVDDSQLPKDRFSAERLKGVDSTLKIQPAELGDSAMYLCASSTTGVTGELFFGEGSRLTVL.

This clonotype was seen a handful of times. The chain carries TRBV28 and TRBJ1-2; 7 bases map to TRBD1. The CDR3 spans 14 residues. After removal of 6 bases from V and 4 bases from J, the junction contained 8 bases not matched to a gene. Germline-derived CDR1 and CDR2 are MDHEN and SYDVKM. The CDR3 sequence: CASSQGAGGYGYTF. DNA of the CDR3: TGTGCCAGCAGCCAAGGGGCAGGGGGCTATGGCTACACCTTC.

This chain connects TRBV5-1 to TRBJ2-1; D might be TRBD1 or TRBD2, each matching 5 bases. The ends were cut back, 4 bases at V and 8 bases at J, with 13 bases in the middle. Germline values: CDR1 SGHRS, CDR2 YFSETQ. The CDR3 totals 13 residues. CDR3 residues: CASSGTPGDEQFF. The DNA of the CDR3 is TGCGCCAGCAGCGGGACCCCCGGAGATGAGCAGTTCTTC.

This clonotype was counted between two and nine times. J is TRBJ2-7 and V is TRBV18; perhaps TRBD1 as D (6 bases). The CDR3 is 13 residues long. Trimming left V 3 bases short and J 0 bases short, with 6 bases between. Looked up from germline, CDR1 is KGHSH and CDR2 is LQKENI. The DNA for the CDR3 is TGTGCCAGCTCACCGGACAGCTCCTACGAGCAGTACTTC. This gives the protein CASSPDSSYEQYF.

This clonotype was seen a handful of times. The V call is TRBV10-3, the J call TRBJ1-2; D is possibly TRBD1 (6 bases). This CDR3 is built from 15 residues. Trimming stripped 7 bases from V and 1 base from J, with 16 bases between. Per the germline V gene, CDR1 is ENHRY and CDR2 is SYGVKD. This CDR3 is CAIKGQGKDNYGYTF. CDR3 DNA: TGTGCCATCAAGGGGCAGGGGAAAGATAACTATGGCTACACCTTC.

This clonotype was seen more than once but under ten times. This chain uses TRBV5-1 with TRBJ2-2, with D possibly matching TRBD2 (5 bases). CDR1 SGHRS and CDR2 YFSETQ come from the germline V gene. The CDR3 sequence is 17 residues long. Between the trimmed V and J ends, which lost 6 bases and 0 bases, there was a span of 18 bases. Written as DNA, the CDR3 is TGCGCCAGCACCCCGGTCGGGGTATCTTCGAACACCGGGGAGCTGTTTTTT. This translates into CASTPVGVSSNTGELFF.

This rearrangement joins TRBV27 to TRBJ2-3; D is unresolved. The V end was cut by 3 bases, the J end by 0 bases, with 10 bases between. This CDR3 contains 15 residues. CDR1 MNHEY and CDR2 SMNVEV come from the germline V gene (reference sequence). The CDR3 coding sequence is TGTGCCAGCAGTTTTTACGGTACTAGCACAGATACGCAGTATTTT. Its translation is CASSFYGTSTDTQYF.

A few counts support this clonotype. The V call is TRBV20-1, the J call TRBJ1-3; 8 nucleotides match TRBD1. In germline, CDR1 is DFQATT, CDR2 SNEGSKA (reference sequence). This CDR3 is built from 13 residues. With V trimmed by 8 bases and J by 7 bases, 10 bases remained unmatched. CDR3 nucleotide sequence: TGCAGTTCTCACTGGACAGGGAGTAACACCATATATTTT. It is translated as CSSHWTGSNTIYF.

This clonotype was recorded a few times. This chain uses TRBV5-6 with TRBJ1-2; the D is unclear. Germline values: CDR1 SGHDT, CDR2 YYEEEE. The V gene lost 4 bases and the J gene lost 4 bases, with 11 bases spanning the gap. CDR3 length: 13 amino acids. The CDR3 loop is CASSPPEGYGYTF. Here the CDR3 DNA reads TGTGCCAGCAGCCCCCCAGAGGGCTATGGCTACACCTTC.

V gene TRBV20-1 combines with J gene TRBJ2-3; 7 positions agree with TRBD2. The length of the CDR3 is 17 residues. CDR1 DFQATT and CDR2 SNEGSKA come from the germline V gene (reference sequence). The junction had 14 bases not matched to a gene; V was cut back by 5 bases and J by 0 bases. CDR3: CSARRGRLAASTDTQYF. The CDR3 nucleotides are TGCAGTGCTCGCCGCGGGAGACTAGCAGCTAGCACAGATACGCAGTATTTT.

The gene calls are TRBV11-1 and TRBJ2-3; 12 positions agree with TRBD2. CDR1 and CDR2 (germline): SGHAT, FQDESV (reference sequence). V was pared by 5 bases and J by 1 base, with 10 bases of the junction left unmatched. The CDR3 totals 18 residues. The CDR3 reads CASSPTSGGPTRTDTQYF. In DNA, the CDR3 is TGTGCCAGCAGCCCAACTAGCGGGGGGCCTACTCGCACAGATACGCAGTATTTT.

The gene calls are TRBV12-3 or TRBV12-4 and TRBJ1-5; unclear D gene. V dropped 4 bases and J dropped 0 bases, with 10 bases sitting between them. The CDR3 length is 15 residues. CDR3 coding DNA: TGTGCCAGCAGTTCTGGGCGGTCTAGCAATCAGCCCCAGCATTTT. Amino acid sequence: CASSSGRSSNQPQHF.

J is TRBJ1-6 and V is TRBV5-1, with D perhaps TRBD1 (6 bases). Germline CDR1 SGHRS, CDR2 YFSETQ. The CDR3 consists of 15 residues. The V end lost 4 bases, the J end lost 8 bases, and 16 bases lay between the germline ends. CDR3 loop: CASSTLGTLDSPLHF. CDR3 nucleotide sequence: TGCGCCAGCAGCACCCTCGGGACACTTGATTCACCCCTCCACTTT. The whole variable domain, filled in from reference TRBV5-1 and TRBJ1-6, reads KAGVTQTPRYLIKTRGQQVTLSCSPISGHRSVSWYQQTPGQGLQFLFEYFSETQRNKGNFPGRFSGRQFSNSRSEMNVSTLELGDSALYLCASSTLGTLDSPLHFGNGTRLTVT.

Only a few counts were recorded for this clonotype. CDR3 nucleotide sequence: TGTGCCAGCAGCTTGGGGGGTCGCTACACTGAAGCTTTCTTT. This translates into CASSLGGRYTEAFF. This chain links TRBV5-5 with TRBJ1-1; the D is unclear. V was shortened by 0 bases and J by 3 bases, with 9 bases between the two germline ends. Germline CDR1 SGHKS, CDR2 YYEKEE (reference sequence). This CDR3 contains 14 residues.

The J gene is TRBJ2-7, the V gene TRBV28; D remains ambiguous. Germline values: CDR1 MDHEN, CDR2 SYDVKM. Trimming left V 3 bases short and J 0 bases short, with 6 bases between. There are 13 residues in the CDR3. CDR3 in amino acids: CASSLDTSYEQYF. The CDR3, as DNA: TGTGCCAGCAGTTTGGATACCTCCTACGAGCAGTACTTC. Full variable domain (missing parts from reference TRBV28 and TRBJ2-7): DVKVTQSSRYLVKRTGEKVFLECVQDMDHENMFWYRQDPGLGLRLIYFSYDVKMKEKGDIPEGYSVSREKKERFSLILESASTNQTSMYLCASSLDTSYEQYFGPGTRLTVT.

This clonotype occurred a few times. The V gene is TRBV5-1, the J gene TRBJ1-6; 8 nucleotides agree with TRBD1. The CDR3 contains 15 residues. Germline V gene sequence: CDR1 SGHRS, CDR2 YFSETQ. V shed 4 bases, J shed 7 bases, and the junction held 7 bases outside the gene matches. CDR3 protein: CASSIPTGDNSPLHF. CDR3 DNA sequence: TGCGCCAGCAGCATCCCGACAGGGGACAATTCACCCCTCCACTTT.

The rearrangement joins TRBV7-2 to TRBJ1-4; 8 bases match TRBD1. V shed 5 bases, J shed 8 bases, and the junction held 10 bases outside the gene matches. The CDR3 is 15 amino acids. From germline, CDR1 is SGHTA and CDR2 FQGNSA. The chain's CDR3 is CASSRTQGAREKLFF. In DNA, the CDR3 is TGTGCCAGCAGCAGAACGCAGGGGGCGCGGGAAAAACTGTTTTTT.

This clonotype was counted a single time. The J gene is TRBJ2-1, the V gene TRBV12-3 or TRBV12-4, with 12 bases that match TRBD1. CDR3 length: 15 amino acids. Trimming took 3 bases from V and 9 from J; bases not matched to a gene: 6. Here the CDR3 DNA reads TGTGCCAGCAGTTTTCGGGACAGGGGGCTTGGTGAGCAGTTCTTC. This gives the protein CASSFRDRGLGEQFF.

Notes on this clonotype: This sequence may be a read error, since a much larger clone differs from it by one base. V and J are TRBV5-1 and TRBJ1-1; D remains unclear. Trimming cost V 3 bases and J 3 bases, with 12 bases left between them. The CDR3 totals 14 residues. Germline V lookup: CDR1 SGHRS, CDR2 YFSETQ. CDR3 amino acids: CASSSGKGDTEAFF. The CDR3 DNA sequence: TGCGCCAGCAGCTCGGGCAAAGGAGACACTGAAGCTTTCTTT.

This clonotype was counted only a few times. The chain has TRBV6-2 or TRBV6-3 and TRBJ2-7; D perhaps matches TRBD1 (6 bases). The CDR3 covers 13 residues. The V gene's germline CDR1 is MNHEY and CDR2 SVGEGT. The V and J ends lost 7 bases and 0 bases respectively, with 10 bases between them. In DNA form, the CDR3 reads TGTGCCAGCATCCGGGACAACTCCTACGAGCAGTACTTC. This codes for CASIRDNSYEQYF.

This CDR3 reads CASSQEGVRSRYTF. CDR3 in DNA: TGTGCCAGCAGCCAAGAGGGGGTTAGGAGCCGGTACACCTTC. V gene TRBV3-1 combines with J gene TRBJ1-2; TRBD1 might be the D (5 bases). V lost 0 bases, J lost 11 bases, and 16 bases lay in between. The CDR3 extends over 14 amino acids. From germline, CDR1 is LGHDT and CDR2 YNNKEL (reference sequence).

This clonotype has only a few counts. This rearrangement joins TRBV5-1 to TRBJ2-5, with a weak D call TRBD1 (6 bases). The CDR3 spans 14 residues. V was cut by 2 bases and J by 4 bases, with 12 bases left in between. Germline V gene data show CDR1 as SGHRS and CDR2 as YFSETQ. CDR3 DNA: TGCGCCAGCAGCTTAGGGGGTGCTCCAGAGACCCAGTACTTC. Residues: CASSLGGAPETQYF.

This chain uses TRBV6-2 or TRBV6-3 with TRBJ1-2, with D possibly being TRBD1 (6 bases). Germline V gene lookup returns CDR1 MNHEY and CDR2 SVGEGT. Trimming removed 5 bases at V and 4 bases at J, with 11 bases between. CDR3 length equals 13 residues. CDR3: CASSNREFYGYTF. CDR3 nucleotide sequence: TGTGCCAGCAGTAACAGGGAGTTCTATGGCTACACCTTC.

The table lists this clonotype with a few counts. The genes are TRBV5-6 and TRBJ2-5; a possible D gene is TRBD1 (5 bases). CDR3 length: 15 amino acids. V dropped 4 bases and J dropped 1 base, with 14 bases sitting between them. Looked up from germline, CDR1 is SGHDT and CDR2 is YYEEEE. CDR3 loop: CASSPNQGIQETQYF. The CDR3 bases are TGTGCCAGCAGCCCAAATCAGGGAATCCAAGAGACCCAGTACTTC.

This clonotype was seen repeatedly, ten times or more. The chain is built from TRBV18 and TRBJ1-1; 7 bases map to TRBD1. Germline lookup yields CDR1 KGHSH and CDR2 LQKENI. Germline trimming cut 3 bases from V and 5 bases from J; bases unmatched to any gene: 3. The CDR3 sequence is 13 residues long. The CDR3 loop reads CASSPGQETEAFF. In DNA form, the CDR3 reads TGTGCCAGCTCACCTGGACAGGAGACTGAAGCTTTCTTT.

V and J are TRBV3-1 and TRBJ2-5; TRBD1 is a possible D gene (6 bases). V was cut by 4 bases and J by 5 bases, with 17 bases left in between. Germline V lookup: CDR1 LGHDT, CDR2 YNNKEL (reference sequence). This CDR3 region has 15 residues. The CDR3 coding sequence is TGTGCCAGCAGCCCGAGCGGACAGAATAAGGAGACCCAGTACTTC. Amino acids: CASSPSGQNKETQYF.

In this sample, this clonotype turned up a few times. The chain joins TRBV20-1 to TRBJ2-5; D is undetermined. The length of the CDR3 is 17 residues. Per germline, CDR1 DFQATT and CDR2 SNEGSKA (reference sequence). V was pared by 1 base and J by 2 bases, with 20 bases between. Written as DNA, the CDR3 is TGCAGTGCTAGAGCCGTGGGGTTCGGGTGGCGGCAAGAGACCCAGTACTTC. Protein product: CSARAVGFGWRQETQYF.

This chain joins TRBV29-1 and TRBJ2-2, with 7 bases fitting TRBD1. The CDR3 contains 14 residues. Germline CDR1 and CDR2: SQVTM and ANQGSEA. Trimming removed 6 bases from V and 1 base from J; junction bases left unmatched: 5. CDR3 DNA sequence: TGCAGCGTCGCGACAGGGTGGAACACCGGGGAGCTGTTTTTT. It specifies CSVATGWNTGELFF.

The rearrangement links TRBV29-1 to TRBJ1-2, with 7 bases that match TRBD1. CDR1 and CDR2 (germline): SQVTM, ANQGSEA. This CDR3 has 12 residues. V shed 4 bases, J shed 6 bases, and the junction held 5 bases outside the gene matches. The CDR3 region has the DNA TGCAGCGTTGGACAGGGATCGGATGGCTACACCTTC. Its protein product is CSVGQGSDGYTF.